A selection of T cell receptor beta chains follows, all from one sample in a study of regulatory T cells in long-lasting Graves disease. TCRdb fed the multiplex PCR reads into MiXCR, producing one record per CDR3 protein. The top ten clones hold around 9.3% of a sample with 510,000 or so distinct CDR3 sequences, about 12% of them seen once. This same sample was also part of a study on T cells in Graves' hyperthyroidism and ophthalmopathy.

The source material was peripheral blood mononuclear cells (PBMCs), sampled at new diagnosis, from a patient treated with antithyroid drugs. These receptor sequences come from a young woman with Graves disease. CDR3s include the opening cysteine and the closing phenylalanine or tryptophan. D genes are given only for firm matches. For some rows the clone size is stated as once, few or many, or as a class when expanded; others skip it.

d_gene,abundance,j_gene,len,v_gene,CDR3nt,CDR3aa
NA,many,TRBJ2-1,17,TRBV2,TGTGCCGAGCGGAAAACCACATGGACAGTCTCCTACAATGAGCAGTTCTTC,CAERKTTWTVSYNEQFF
NA,many,TRBJ2-7,18,TRBV7-2,TGTGCCAGCAGCCCCAGAACCAAGGGTCCAGGGTTGGACTACGAGCAGTACTTC,CASSPRTKGPGLDYEQYF
NA,many,TRBJ2-7,15,TRBV24-1,TGTGCCACCAGTGTTGGGCTTTACGCCTTCTACGAGCAGTACTTC,CATSVGLYAFYEQYF
NA,many,TRBJ2-7,16,TRBV7-9,TGTGCCAGCAGTTTCGACGGACCTCCACTCTCCTACGAGCAGTACTTC,CASSFDGPPLSYEQYF
NA,many,TRBJ1-2,12,TRBV29-1,TGCAGCGCCGAAGGACAGCCCTATGGCTACACCTTC,CSAEGQPYGYTF
TRBD2,many,TRBJ2-3,15,TRBV12-3/TRBV12-4,TGTGCCAGCAGTTCTTTACTAGCGGGAACGGATACGCAGTATTTT,CASSSLLAGTDTQYF
NA,many,TRBJ2-5,15,TRBV6-1,TGTGCCAGCACTGAAGGGGGAAGTTATCAAGAGACCCAGTACTTC,CASTEGGSYQETQYF
NA,few,TRBJ1-2,13,TRBV27,TGTGCCAGCAAGCGAGGAGGGGACTATGGCTACACCTTC,CASKRGGDYGYTF
NA,many,TRBJ1-2,14,TRBV11-2,TGTGCCAGCAGCTTAGATGCGGGTTACTATGGCTACACCTTC,CASSLDAGYYGYTF
TRBD2,many,TRBJ2-4,14,TRBV18,TGTGCCAGCTCACCCACTAGCGGGGCAAACATTCAGTACTTC,CASSPTSGANIQYF
NA,many,TRBJ2-1,11,TRBV20-1,TGCAGTGCTAGAGATAACTGGGAAACCTTCTTC,CSARDNWETFF
TRBD2,NA,TRBJ2-7,14,TRBV7-9,TGTGCCAGTCTAACGGCGGGAGGCCCCGGCGAGCAGTACTTC,CASLTAGGPGEQYF
NA,many,TRBJ1-5,15,TRBV11-3,TGTGCCAGCAGCTTAAAGGAGAGAAGCAATCAGCCCCAGCATTTT,CASSLKERSNQPQHF
NA,NA,TRBJ2-1,13,TRBV6-2/TRBV6-3,TGTGCCAGCAGTGACGGGCCCAACGGTGAGCAGTTCTTC,CASSDGPNGEQFF
NA,many,TRBJ2-3,16,TRBV27,TGTGCCAGCAGTTTTAGGCGCAGGGGATATAGGAATACGCAGTATTTT,CASSFRRRGYRNTQYF
NA,few,TRBJ2-6,17,TRBV20-1,TGCAGTGCTAGAGATGGCTTGAGTATTTCTGGGGCCAACGTCCTGACTTTC,CSARDGLSISGANVLTF